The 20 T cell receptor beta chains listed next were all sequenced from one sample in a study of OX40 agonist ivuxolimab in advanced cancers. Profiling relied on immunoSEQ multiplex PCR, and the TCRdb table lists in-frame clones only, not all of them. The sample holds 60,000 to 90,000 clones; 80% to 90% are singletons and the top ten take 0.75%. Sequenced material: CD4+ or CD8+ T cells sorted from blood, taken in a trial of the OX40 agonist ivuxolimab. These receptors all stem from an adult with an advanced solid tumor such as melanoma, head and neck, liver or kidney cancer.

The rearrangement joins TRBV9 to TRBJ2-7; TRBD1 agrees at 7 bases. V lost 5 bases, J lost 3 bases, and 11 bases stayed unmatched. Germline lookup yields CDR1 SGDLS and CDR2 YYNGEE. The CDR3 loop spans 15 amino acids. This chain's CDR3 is CASSKEQGRGYEQYF. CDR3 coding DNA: TGTGCCAGCAGTAAAGAACAGGGGCGCGGCTACGAGCAGTACTTC.

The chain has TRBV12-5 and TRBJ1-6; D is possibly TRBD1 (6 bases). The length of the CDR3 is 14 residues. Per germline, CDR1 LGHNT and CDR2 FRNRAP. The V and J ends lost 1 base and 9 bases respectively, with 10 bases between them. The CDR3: CASGLATGSSPLHF. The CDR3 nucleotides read TGTGCTAGTGGTTTGGCTACAGGGAGTTCACCCCTCCACTTT.

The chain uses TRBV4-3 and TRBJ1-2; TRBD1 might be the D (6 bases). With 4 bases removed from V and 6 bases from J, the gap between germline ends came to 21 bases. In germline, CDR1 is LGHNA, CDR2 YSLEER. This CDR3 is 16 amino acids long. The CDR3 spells CASSRPGTPTTHGYTF. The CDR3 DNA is TGCGCCAGCAGCCGTCCCGGGACACCGACAACTCATGGCTACACCTTC.

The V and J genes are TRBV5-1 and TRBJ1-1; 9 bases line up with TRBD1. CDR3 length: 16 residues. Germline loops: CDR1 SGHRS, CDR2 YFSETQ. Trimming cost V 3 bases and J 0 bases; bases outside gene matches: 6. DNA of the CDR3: TGCGCCAGCAGCTCCGACAGGGGGTCGGTGAACACTGAAGCTTTCTTT. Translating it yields CASSSDRGSVNTEAFF.

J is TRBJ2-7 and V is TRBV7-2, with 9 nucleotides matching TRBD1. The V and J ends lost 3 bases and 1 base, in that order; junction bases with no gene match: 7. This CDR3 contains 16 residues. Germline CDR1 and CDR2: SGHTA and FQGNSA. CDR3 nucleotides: TGTGCCAGCAGCTTTGGGACAGGGCGGGGGTCCTACGAGCAGTACTTC. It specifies CASSFGTGRGSYEQYF.

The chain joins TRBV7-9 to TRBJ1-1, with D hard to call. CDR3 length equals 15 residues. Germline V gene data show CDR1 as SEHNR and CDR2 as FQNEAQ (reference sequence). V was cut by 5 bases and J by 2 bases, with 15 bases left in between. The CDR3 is CASSPGRAVNTEAFF. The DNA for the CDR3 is TGTGCCAGCAGCCCCGGGCGCGCAGTTAACACTGAAGCTTTCTTT.

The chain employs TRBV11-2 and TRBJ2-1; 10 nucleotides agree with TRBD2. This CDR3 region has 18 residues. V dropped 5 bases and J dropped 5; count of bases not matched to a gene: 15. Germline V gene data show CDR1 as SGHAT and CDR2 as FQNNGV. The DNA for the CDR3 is TGTGCCAGCAGCCCCGGGCGGAGCGGGAGGGGGCCCGACAATGAGCAGTTCTTC. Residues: CASSPGRSGRGPDNEQFF. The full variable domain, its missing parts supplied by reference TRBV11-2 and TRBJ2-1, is EAGVAQSPRYKIIEKRQSVAFWCNPISGHATLYWYQQILGQGPKLLIQFQNNGVVDDSQLPKDRFSAERLKGVDSTLKIQPAKLEDSAVYLCASSPGRSGRGPDNEQFFGPGTRLTVL.

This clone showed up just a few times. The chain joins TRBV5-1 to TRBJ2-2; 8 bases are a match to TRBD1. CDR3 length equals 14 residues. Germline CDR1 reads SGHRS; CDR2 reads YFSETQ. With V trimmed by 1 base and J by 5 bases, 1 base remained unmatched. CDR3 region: CASSLTGGTGELFF. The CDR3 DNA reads TGCGCCAGCAGCTTGACAGGGGGAACCGGGGAGCTGTTTTTT.

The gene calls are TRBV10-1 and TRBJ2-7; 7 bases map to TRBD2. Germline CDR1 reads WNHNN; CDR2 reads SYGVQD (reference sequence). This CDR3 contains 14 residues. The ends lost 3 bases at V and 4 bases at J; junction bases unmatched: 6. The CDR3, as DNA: TGCGCCAGCAGTGATGGCGGGAGTATTTACGAGCAGTACTTC. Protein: CASSDGGSIYEQYF.

The CDR3 nucleotides are TGTGCCACCAGCAGAGATCGGAACGAGCAGTACTTC. Its translation: CATSRDRNEQYF. The genes are TRBV15 and TRBJ2-7; D gene ambiguous. The CDR3 spans 12 residues. Germline V gene data show CDR1 as LNHNV and CDR2 as YYDKDF (reference sequence). Trimming removed 0 bases at V and 5 bases at J, with 5 bases between.

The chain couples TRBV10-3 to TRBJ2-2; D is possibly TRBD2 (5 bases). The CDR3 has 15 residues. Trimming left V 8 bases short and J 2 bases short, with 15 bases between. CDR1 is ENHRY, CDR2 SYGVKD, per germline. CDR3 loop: CAIASFEGNTGELFF. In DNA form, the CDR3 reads TGTGCCATCGCATCTTTCGAGGGAAACACCGGGGAGCTGTTTTTT.

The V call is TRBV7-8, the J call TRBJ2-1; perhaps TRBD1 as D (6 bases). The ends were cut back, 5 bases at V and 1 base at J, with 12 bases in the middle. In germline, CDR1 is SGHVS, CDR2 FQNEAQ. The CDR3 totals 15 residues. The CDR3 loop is CASSTSRGSYNEQFF. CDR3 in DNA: TGTGCCAGCAGCACCTCCAGGGGATCCTACAATGAGCAGTTCTTC.

Written as DNA, the CDR3 is TGTGCCAGCACCGCTCCGGGACAGTTCTCTGGAAACACCATATATTTT. Translated: CASTAPGQFSGNTIYF. This chain connects TRBV28 to TRBJ1-3; 7 bases match TRBD1. This CDR3 contains 16 residues. V shed 7 bases, J shed 0 bases, and the junction held 9 bases outside the gene matches. Looked up from germline, CDR1 is MDHEN and CDR2 is SYDVKM.

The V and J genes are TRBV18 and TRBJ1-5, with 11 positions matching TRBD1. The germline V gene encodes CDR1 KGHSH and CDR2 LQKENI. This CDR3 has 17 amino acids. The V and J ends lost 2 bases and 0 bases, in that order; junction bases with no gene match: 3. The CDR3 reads CASSPGTGGYSNQPQHF. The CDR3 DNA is TGTGCCAGCTCACCAGGGACAGGGGGTTATAGCAATCAGCCCCAGCATTTT.

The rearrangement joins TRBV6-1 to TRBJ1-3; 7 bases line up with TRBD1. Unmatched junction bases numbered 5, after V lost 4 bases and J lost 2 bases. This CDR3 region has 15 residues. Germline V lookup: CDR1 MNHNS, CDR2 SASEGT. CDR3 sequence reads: CASSASDRAGNTIYF. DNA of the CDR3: TGTGCCAGCAGTGCCTCCGACAGGGCTGGAAACACCATATATTTT.

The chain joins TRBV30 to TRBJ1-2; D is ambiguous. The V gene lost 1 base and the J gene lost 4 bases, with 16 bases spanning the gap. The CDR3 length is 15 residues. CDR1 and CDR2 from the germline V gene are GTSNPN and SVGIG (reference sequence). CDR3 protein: CAWSAAQRVFYGYTF. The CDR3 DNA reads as TGTGCCTGGAGTGCCGCGCAGAGGGTTTTCTATGGCTACACCTTC.

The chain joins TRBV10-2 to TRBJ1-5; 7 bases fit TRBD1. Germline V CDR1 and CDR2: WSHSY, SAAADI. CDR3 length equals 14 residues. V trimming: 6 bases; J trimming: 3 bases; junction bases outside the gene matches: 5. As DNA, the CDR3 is TGCGCCAGCAGGCAGGGGGGCAACAATCAGCCCCAGCATTTT. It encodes CASRQGGNNQPQHF.

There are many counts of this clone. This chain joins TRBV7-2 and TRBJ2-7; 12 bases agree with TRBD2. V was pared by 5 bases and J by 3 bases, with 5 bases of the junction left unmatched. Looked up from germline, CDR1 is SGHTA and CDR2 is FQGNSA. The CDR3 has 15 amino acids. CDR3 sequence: CASSPWTSGDYEQYF. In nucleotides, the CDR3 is TGTGCCAGCAGCCCTTGGACTAGCGGGGACTACGAGCAGTACTTC.

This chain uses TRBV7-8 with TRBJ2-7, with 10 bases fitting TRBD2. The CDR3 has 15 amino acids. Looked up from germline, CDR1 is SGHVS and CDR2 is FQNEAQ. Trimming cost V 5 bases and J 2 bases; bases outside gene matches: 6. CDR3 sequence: CASSRPLAGAYEQYF. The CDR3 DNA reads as TGTGCCAGCAGCCGCCCCCTAGCGGGGGCCTACGAGCAGTACTTC.

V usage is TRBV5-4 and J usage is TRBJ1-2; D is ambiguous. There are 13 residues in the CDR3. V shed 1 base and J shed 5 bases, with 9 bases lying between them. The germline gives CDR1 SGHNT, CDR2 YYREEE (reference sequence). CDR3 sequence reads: CASSLKGRYGYTF. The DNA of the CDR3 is TGTGCCAGCAGCTTGAAAGGGAGGTATGGCTACACCTTC.